This T cell receptor (beta chain) was obtained from a study of T cell responses to AZD1222 COVID-19 vaccine. Whole-study findings and limits: Spike-specific TCR breadth and depth grew following two AZD1222 doses.

Germline V lookup: CDR1 KGHSH, CDR2 LQKENI. The CDR3 totals 15 residues. V gave up 3 bases and J gave up 1 base; unmatched junction bases: 5. The analysis combined second doses at about 4 or about 12 weeks. On this clone itself: Its antigen is currently unknown.

Clones were read by immunoSEQ multiplex PCR, and TCRdb kept only the in-frame ones, dropping some. This table holds 150,000 or so clones, about 90% found once. The clonotype originates from an adult who received the AZD1222 COVID-19 vaccine. Sequences were derived from peripheral blood, sampled 28 days after the second AZD1222 dose. The chain employs TRBV18 and TRBJ2-7; 8 positions match TRBD2. This CDR3 is CASSPGTSGSYEQYF. The CDR3 DNA is TGTGCCAGCTCACCCGGCACTAGCGGATCCTACGAGCAGTACTTC.